This T cell receptor (beta chain) was sequenced in a study of OX40 agonist ivuxolimab in advanced cancers. A remark on this clone: The antigen is unknown.

CDR1 SGHTA and CDR2 FQGNSA come from the germline V gene. The CDR3 runs 15 residues. The J segment lost 10 bases and the V segment lost 3 bases, leaving 7 bases of the junction unmatched. General study findings and limits: In the 0.1 to 3.0 mg/kg range, CD4+ and CD8+ blood T cells had expanded clonally by week 6. Not determined was the antigen specificity of the expanded peripheral T cells.

Using immunoSEQ multiplex PCR, the repertoire was profiled, and TCRdb retains in-frame clones only, with some absent. The sample holds more than 55,000 clones, 70% to 90% seen once. The gene calls are TRBV7-2 and TRBJ2-1, with 12 bases matching TRBD2. This specimen consisted of CD4+ or CD8+ T cells sorted from blood, obtained in a trial of the OX40 agonist ivuxolimab. The sequence came from an adult with an advanced solid tumor such as melanoma, head and neck, liver or kidney cancer. CDR3 bases: TGTGCCAGCAGCTTCGGGACTAGCGGGTCGATGGAGCAGTTCTTC. Its translation is CASSFGTSGSMEQFF.